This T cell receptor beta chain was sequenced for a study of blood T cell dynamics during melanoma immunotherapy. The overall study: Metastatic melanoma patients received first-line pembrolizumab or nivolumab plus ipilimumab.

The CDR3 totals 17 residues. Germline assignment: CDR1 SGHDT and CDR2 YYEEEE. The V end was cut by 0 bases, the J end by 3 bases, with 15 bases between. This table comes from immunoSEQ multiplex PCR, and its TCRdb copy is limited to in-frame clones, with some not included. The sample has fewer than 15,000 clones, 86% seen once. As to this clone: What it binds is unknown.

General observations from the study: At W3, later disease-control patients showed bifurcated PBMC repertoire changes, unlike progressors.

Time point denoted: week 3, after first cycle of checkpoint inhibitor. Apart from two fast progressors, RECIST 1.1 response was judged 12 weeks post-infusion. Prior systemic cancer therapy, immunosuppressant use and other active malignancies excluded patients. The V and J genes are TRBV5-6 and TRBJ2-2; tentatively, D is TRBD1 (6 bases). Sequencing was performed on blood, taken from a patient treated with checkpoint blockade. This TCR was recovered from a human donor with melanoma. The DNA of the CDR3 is TGTGCCAGCAGCTTGGTTCAGGGGCTCGGGGACACCGGGGAGCTGTTTTTT. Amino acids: CASSLVQGLGDTGELFF.